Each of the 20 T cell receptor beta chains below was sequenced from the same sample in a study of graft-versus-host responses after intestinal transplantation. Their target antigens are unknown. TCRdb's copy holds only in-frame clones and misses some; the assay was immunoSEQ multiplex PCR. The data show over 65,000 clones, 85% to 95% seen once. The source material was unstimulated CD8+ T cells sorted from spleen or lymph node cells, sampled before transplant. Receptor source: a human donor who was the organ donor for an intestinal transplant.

The CDR3 region has the DNA TGTGCCAGCAGCCAAGCGGAGGGATACACCATATATTTT. Its translation: CASSQAEGYTIYF. This rearrangement joins TRBV14 to TRBJ1-3, with D unresolved. V gave up 1 base and J gave up 8 bases, with 9 bases separating them. The CDR3 spans 13 residues. Germline lookup yields CDR1 SGHDN and CDR2 FVKESK.

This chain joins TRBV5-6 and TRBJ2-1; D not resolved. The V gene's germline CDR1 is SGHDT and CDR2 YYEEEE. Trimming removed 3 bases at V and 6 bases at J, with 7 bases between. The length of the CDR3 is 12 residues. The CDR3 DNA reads TGTGCCAGCAGCTCGACGGGCAATGAGCAGTTCTTC. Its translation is CASSSTGNEQFF.

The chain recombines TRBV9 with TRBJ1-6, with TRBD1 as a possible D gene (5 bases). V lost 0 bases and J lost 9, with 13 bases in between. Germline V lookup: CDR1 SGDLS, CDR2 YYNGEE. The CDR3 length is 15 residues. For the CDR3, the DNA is TGTGCCAGCAGCGTAGATCAAGGGGCGACTTCACCCCTCCACTTT. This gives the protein CASSVDQGATSPLHF.

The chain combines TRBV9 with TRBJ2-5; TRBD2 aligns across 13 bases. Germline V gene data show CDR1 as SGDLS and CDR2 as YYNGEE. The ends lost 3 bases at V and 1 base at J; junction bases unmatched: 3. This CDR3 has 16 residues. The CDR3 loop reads CASSAGTSGIQETQYF. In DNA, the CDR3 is TGTGCCAGCAGCGCGGGGACTAGCGGGATCCAAGAGACCCAGTACTTC.

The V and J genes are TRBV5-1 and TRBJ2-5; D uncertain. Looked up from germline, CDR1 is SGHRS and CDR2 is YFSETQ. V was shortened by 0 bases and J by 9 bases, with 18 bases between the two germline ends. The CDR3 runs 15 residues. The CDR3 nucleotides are TGCGCCAGCAGCTTGGCCGACGGGCCGGGCCGGCCCCAGTACTTC. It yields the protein CASSLADGPGRPQYF. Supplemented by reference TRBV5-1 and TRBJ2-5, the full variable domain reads KAGVTQTPRYLIKTRGQQVTLSCSPISGHRSVSWYQQTPGQGLQFLFEYFSETQRNKGNFPGRFSGRQFSNSRSEMNVSTLELGDSALYLCASSLADGPGRPQYFGPGTRLLVL.

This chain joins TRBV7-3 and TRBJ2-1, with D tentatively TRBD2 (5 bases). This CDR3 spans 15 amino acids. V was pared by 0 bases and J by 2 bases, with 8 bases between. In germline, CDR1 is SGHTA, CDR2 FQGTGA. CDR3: CASSLTGRAYNEQFF. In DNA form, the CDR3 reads TGTGCCAGCAGCTTAACCGGGCGGGCCTACAATGAGCAGTTCTTC.

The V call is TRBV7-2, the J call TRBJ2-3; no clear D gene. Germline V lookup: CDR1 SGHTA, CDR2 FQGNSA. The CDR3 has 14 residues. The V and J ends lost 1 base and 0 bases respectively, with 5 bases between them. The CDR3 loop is CASSLGSSTDTQYF. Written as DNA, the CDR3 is TGTGCCAGCAGCTTAGGGTCGAGCACAGATACGCAGTATTTT.

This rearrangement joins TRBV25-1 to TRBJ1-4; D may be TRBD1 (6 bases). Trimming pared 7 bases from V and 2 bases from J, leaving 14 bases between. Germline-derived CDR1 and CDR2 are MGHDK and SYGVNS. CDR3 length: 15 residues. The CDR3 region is CASNFRGATNEKLFF. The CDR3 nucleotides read TGTGCCAGCAATTTCCGGGGGGCGACTAATGAAAAACTGTTTTTT.

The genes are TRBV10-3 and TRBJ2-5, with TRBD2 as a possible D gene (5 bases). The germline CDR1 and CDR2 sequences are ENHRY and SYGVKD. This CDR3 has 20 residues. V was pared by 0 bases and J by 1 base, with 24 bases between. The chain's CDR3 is CAISESWRTAYGRLQETQYF. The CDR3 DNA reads TGTGCCATCAGTGAGTCGTGGAGGACTGCCTACGGGCGCCTCCAAGAGACCCAGTACTTC.

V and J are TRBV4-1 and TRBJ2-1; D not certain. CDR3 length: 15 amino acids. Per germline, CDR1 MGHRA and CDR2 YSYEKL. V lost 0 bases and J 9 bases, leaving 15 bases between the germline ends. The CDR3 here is CASSQDRAAWGEQFF. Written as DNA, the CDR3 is TGCGCCAGCAGCCAAGATAGAGCTGCATGGGGTGAGCAGTTCTTC.

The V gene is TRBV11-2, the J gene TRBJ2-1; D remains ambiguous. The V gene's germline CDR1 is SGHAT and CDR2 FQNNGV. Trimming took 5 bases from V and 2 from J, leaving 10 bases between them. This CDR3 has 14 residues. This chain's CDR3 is CASSPLGTYNEQFF. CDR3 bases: TGTGCCAGCAGCCCCCTCGGTACCTACAATGAGCAGTTCTTC.

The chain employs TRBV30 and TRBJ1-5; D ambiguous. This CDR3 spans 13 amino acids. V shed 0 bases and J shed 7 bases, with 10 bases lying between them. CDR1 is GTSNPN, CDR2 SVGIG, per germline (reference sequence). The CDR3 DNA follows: TGTGCCTGGAGTGTACGGGTTAACCAGCCCCAGCATTTT. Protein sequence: CAWSVRVNQPQHF. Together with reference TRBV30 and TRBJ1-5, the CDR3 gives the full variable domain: SQTIHQWPATLVQPVGSPLSLECTVEGTSNPNLYWYRQAAGRGLQLLFYSVGIGQISSEVPQNLSASRPQDRQFILSSKKLLLSDSGFYLCAWSVRVNQPQHFGDGTRLSIL.

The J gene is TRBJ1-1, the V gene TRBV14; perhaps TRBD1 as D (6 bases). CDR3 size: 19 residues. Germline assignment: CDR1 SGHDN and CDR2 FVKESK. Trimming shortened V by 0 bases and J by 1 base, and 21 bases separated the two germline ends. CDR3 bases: TGTGCCAGCAGCCAAGAAAAAAACTGGAAGGGACACAAGAACACTGAAGCTTTCTTT. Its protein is CASSQEKNWKGHKNTEAFF.

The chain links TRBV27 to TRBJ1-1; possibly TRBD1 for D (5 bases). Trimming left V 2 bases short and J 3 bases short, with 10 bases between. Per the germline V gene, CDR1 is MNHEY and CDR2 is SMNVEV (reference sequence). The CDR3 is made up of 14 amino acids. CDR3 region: CASSLEIGDTEAFF. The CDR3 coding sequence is TGTGCCAGCAGTTTAGAAATAGGGGACACTGAAGCTTTCTTT.

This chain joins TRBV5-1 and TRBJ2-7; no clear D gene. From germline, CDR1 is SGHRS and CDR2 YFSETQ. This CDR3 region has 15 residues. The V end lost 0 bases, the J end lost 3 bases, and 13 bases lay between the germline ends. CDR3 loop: CASSLDPASSYEQYF. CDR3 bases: TGCGCCAGCAGCTTGGATCCAGCAAGTAGCTACGAGCAGTACTTC.

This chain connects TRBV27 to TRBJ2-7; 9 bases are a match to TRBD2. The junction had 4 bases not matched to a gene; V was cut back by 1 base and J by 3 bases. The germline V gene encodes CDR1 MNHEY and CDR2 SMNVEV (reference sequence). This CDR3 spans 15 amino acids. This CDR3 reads CASSLLAGGFYEQYF. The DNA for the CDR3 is TGTGCCAGCAGTTTATTGGCGGGGGGGTTCTACGAGCAGTACTTC.

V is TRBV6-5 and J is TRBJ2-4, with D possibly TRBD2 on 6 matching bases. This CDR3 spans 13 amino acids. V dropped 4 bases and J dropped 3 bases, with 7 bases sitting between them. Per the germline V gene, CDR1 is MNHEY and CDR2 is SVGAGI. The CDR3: CASSSGSKNIQYF. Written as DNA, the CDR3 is TGTGCCAGCAGTTCCGGGAGCAAAAACATTCAGTACTTC.

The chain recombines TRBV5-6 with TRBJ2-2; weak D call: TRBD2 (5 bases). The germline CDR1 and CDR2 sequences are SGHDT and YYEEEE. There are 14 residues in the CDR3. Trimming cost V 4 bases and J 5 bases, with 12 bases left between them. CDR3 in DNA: TGTGCCAGCAGCCCGGTCCCGGGGACCGGGGAGCTGTTTTTT. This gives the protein CASSPVPGTGELFF. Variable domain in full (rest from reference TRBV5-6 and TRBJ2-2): DAGVTQSPTHLIKTRGQQVTLRCSPKSGHDTVSWYQQALGQGPQFIFQYYEEEERQRGNFPDRFSGHQFPNYSSELNVNALLLGDSALYLCASSPVPGTGELFFGEGSRLTVL.

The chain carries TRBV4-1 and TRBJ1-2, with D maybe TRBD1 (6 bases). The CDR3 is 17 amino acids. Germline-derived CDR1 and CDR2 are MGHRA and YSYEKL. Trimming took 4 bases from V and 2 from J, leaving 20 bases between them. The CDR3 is CASSPVGGWGLNYGYTF. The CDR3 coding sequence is TGCGCCAGCAGCCCGGTCGGGGGCTGGGGATTAAACTATGGCTACACCTTC.

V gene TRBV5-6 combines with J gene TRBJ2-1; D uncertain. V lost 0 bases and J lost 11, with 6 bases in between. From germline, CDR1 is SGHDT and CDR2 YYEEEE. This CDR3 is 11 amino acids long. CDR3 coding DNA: TGTGCCAGCAGCTTGGCCACGCAGCAGTTCTTC. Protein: CASSLATQQFF.